The 16 T cell receptor beta chains reported below all come from one sample, sequenced in a study of somatic mutations in cytotoxic T cells in rheumatoid arthritis. The data were produced by immunoSEQ multiplex PCR, yet TCRdb's version contains in-frame clones alone and is incomplete. The data show 15,000 to 20,000 clones, over 80% seen once. The sample consisted of CD8+ T cells sorted from blood. The source is an adult with rheumatoid arthritis.

This sequence joins TRBV7-9 and TRBJ1-4; D is ambiguous. The CDR3 is 13 amino acids. V was shortened by 5 bases and J by 8 bases, with 12 bases between the two germline ends. CDR1 and CDR2 from the germline V gene are SEHNR and FQNEAQ (reference sequence). The CDR3 loop reads CASSAPGGEKLFF. CDR3 DNA sequence: TGTGCCAGCAGCGCACCAGGTGGCGAAAAACTGTTTTTT.

This clone occurred once. The chain links TRBV6-1 to TRBJ1-1; D not resolved. The V end was cut by 3 bases, the J end by 5 bases, with 16 bases between. This CDR3 is 15 amino acids long. CDR1 and CDR2 (germline): MNHNS, SASEGT. CDR3 protein: CASSESWQAITEAFF. In DNA form, the CDR3 reads TGTGCCAGCAGTGAGAGTTGGCAGGCTATAACTGAAGCTTTCTTT.

The V call is TRBV7-2, the J call TRBJ1-2; D remains ambiguous. CDR3 length equals 15 residues. Per germline, CDR1 SGHTA and CDR2 FQGNSA. The ends were cut back, 1 base at V and 0 bases at J, with 9 bases in the middle. The DNA of the CDR3 is TGTGCCAGCAGCTTAGATGCCGGTACTAACTATGGCTACACCTTC. Its protein product is CASSLDAGTNYGYTF.

This clone was detected only a few times. This sequence joins TRBV19 and TRBJ1-1; 7 nucleotides align to TRBD1. The length of the CDR3 is 12 residues. Germline assignment: CDR1 LNHDA and CDR2 SQIVND (reference sequence). V was clipped by 8 bases and J by 7 bases; unmatched bases: 7. This CDR3 is CASSQGKGEAFF. The CDR3 DNA reads TGTGCCAGTTCACAGGGGAAGGGTGAAGCTTTCTTT. The whole variable domain, filled in from reference TRBV19 and TRBJ1-1, reads DGGITQSPKYLFRKEGQNVTLSCEQNLNHDAMYWYRQDPGQGLRLIYYSQIVNDFQKGDIAEGYSVSREKKESFPLTVTSAQKNPTAFYLCASSQGKGEAFFGQGTRLTVV.

The J gene is TRBJ2-6, the V gene TRBV7-3; D remains unclear. The CDR3 sequence is 15 residues long. Germline CDR1 reads SGHTA; CDR2 reads FQGTGA. The V end was cut by 5 bases, the J end by 0 bases, with 8 bases between. The CDR3: CASSPHNSGANVLTF. The CDR3 coding sequence is TGTGCCAGCAGCCCTCACAACTCTGGGGCCAACGTCCTGACTTTC.

This rearrangement joins TRBV7-8 to TRBJ2-6, with D hard to call. Trimming pared 2 bases from V and 1 base from J, leaving 3 bases between. The CDR3 totals 14 residues. Germline CDR1 is SGHVS and CDR2 is FQNEAQ. The CDR3 coding sequence is TGTGCCAGCAGCTTATATTCTGGGGCCAACGTCCTGACTTTC. It codes for CASSLYSGANVLTF.

The chain combines TRBV5-4 with TRBJ1-2; D remains unclear. The germline gives CDR1 SGHNT, CDR2 YYREEE (reference sequence). This CDR3 is 11 amino acids long. The V gene lost 0 bases and the J gene lost 10 bases, with 7 bases spanning the gap. The CDR3 nucleotides are TGTGCCAGCAGCTTGGGCAGCTACTACACCTTC. Protein: CASSLGSYYTF.

V usage is TRBV6-5 and J usage is TRBJ1-1; D unresolved. Germline V gives CDR1 MNHEY, CDR2 SVGAGI. There are 15 residues in the CDR3. Trimming pared 2 bases from V and 2 bases from J, leaving 12 bases between. The CDR3 DNA reads as TGTGCCAGCAGTTACGCCTTGCCGGGCAACACTGAAGCTTTCTTT. This gives the protein CASSYALPGNTEAFF.

The chain recombines TRBV6-6 with TRBJ2-1, with 7 bases aligning to TRBD2. The germline gives CDR1 MNHNY, CDR2 SVGAGI (reference sequence). This CDR3 has 14 residues. Trimming at V came to 2 bases and at J to 4 bases, leaving 2 bases not matched to a gene. The CDR3 DNA sequence: TGTGCCAGCAGTTACCGGGGGGAGTACAATGAGCAGTTCTTC. Protein: CASSYRGEYNEQFF.

The chain joins TRBV4-2 to TRBJ2-1; 8 bases align to TRBD2. Trimming at V came to 4 bases and at J to 3 bases, leaving 8 bases not matched to a gene. The CDR3 covers 16 residues. CDR1 LGHNA and CDR2 YNFKEQ come from the germline V gene. CDR3 residues: CASSPPAAGDYNEQFF. The CDR3 DNA follows: TGTGCCAGCAGCCCCCCCGCAGCGGGAGACTACAATGAGCAGTTCTTC.

This chain uses TRBV10-2 with TRBJ2-7; tentatively, D is TRBD2 (5 bases). The CDR3 totals 12 residues. V lost 4 bases to trimming and J lost 2 bases, with 6 bases between them. From germline, CDR1 is WSHSY and CDR2 SAAADI. Written as DNA, the CDR3 is TGCGCCAGCAGTGCCGGGACCTACGAGCAGTACTTC. This translates into CASSAGTYEQYF.

The chain is built from TRBV5-1 and TRBJ2-1, with D possibly being TRBD1 (6 bases). This CDR3 has 15 residues. Per the germline V gene, CDR1 is SGHRS and CDR2 is YFSETQ. V lost 0 bases, J lost 5 bases, and 12 bases lay in between. The DNA of the CDR3 is TGCGCCAGCAGCTTGGTAATCAGGGGCCACAATGAGCAGTTCTTC. It codes for CASSLVIRGHNEQFF.

This clone counts as large. The chain is built from TRBV27 and TRBJ1-1, with D perhaps TRBD1 (6 bases). The germline V gene encodes CDR1 MNHEY and CDR2 SMNVEV (reference sequence). V lost 7 bases and J 2 bases, leaving 17 bases between the germline ends. The CDR3 spans 15 residues. CDR3 in DNA: TGTGCCAGCAAAAGGGACACGGTAGTAAACACTGAAGCTTTCTTT. This gives the protein CASKRDTVVNTEAFF.

V usage is TRBV7-9 and J usage is TRBJ1-4; D is undetermined. Germline lookup yields CDR1 SEHNR and CDR2 FQNEAQ (reference sequence). The CDR3 runs 18 residues. Trimming stripped 2 bases from V and 0 bases from J, with 16 bases between. This CDR3 is CASSLSSNQITTNEKLFF. For the CDR3, the DNA is TGTGCCAGCAGCTTAAGTTCTAACCAGATAACAACTAATGAAAAACTGTTTTTT.

V gene TRBV7-7 combines with J gene TRBJ1-3, with D possibly matching TRBD1 (6 bases). CDR3 size: 17 residues. Per the germline V gene, CDR1 is SSHAT and CDR2 is FNYEAQ (reference sequence). V lost 5 bases and J 2 bases, leaving 19 bases between the germline ends. As DNA, the CDR3 is TGTGCCAGCAGCCAGACAGGAGAGGGAGCAGCTGGAAACACCATATATTTT. Translating it yields CASSQTGEGAAGNTIYF.

This chain uses TRBV2 with TRBJ2-2; 16 nucleotides agree with TRBD2. The V gene end was trimmed by 6 bases and the J gene end by 8 bases; junction bases not matched to a gene: 12. This CDR3 spans 18 amino acids. Germline assignment: CDR1 SNHLY and CDR2 FYNNEI. The CDR3 here is CASSHGTSGGALSGELFF. The CDR3 nucleotides are TGTGCCAGCAGCCATGGGACTAGCGGGGGGGCCCTTAGTGGGGAGCTGTTTTTT. Full variable domain (remainder filled in from reference TRBV2 and TRBJ2-2): EPEVTQTPSHQVTQMGQEVILRCVPISNHLYFYWYRQILGQKVEFLVSFYNNEISEKSEIFDDQFSVERPDGSNFTLKIRSTKLEDSAMYFCASSHGTSGGALSGELFFGEGSRLTVL.